The T cell receptor (beta chain) under discussion was sequenced for a study of beta chain features in type 1 diabetes. Study results and limitations: Equally in patients and controls, shorter templates might have been favored by PCR. Among all four CD4+ subsets, Type 1 diabetes patients had TCRB CDR3s that were moderately but significantly shorter.

The V gene's germline CDR1 is SGHNT and CDR2 YYREEE (reference sequence). Trimming removed 6 bases from V and 7 bases from J, with 25 bases in between. CDR3 size: 16 residues. Sequenced material consisted of expressed TCRB transcripts (all of the isolated RNA was reverse transcribed). TCRdb keeps only in-frame clones here, not all; method: immunoSEQ multiplex PCR. This table holds nearly 350,000 clones, around 9.3% found once. As to this clone: The antigen remains undetermined.

Sequenced: central memory CD4+ T cells from blood. This TCR came from a man aged 30 to 45 with type 1 diabetes. This sequence joins TRBV5-4 and TRBJ1-2; a possible D gene is TRBD1 (5 bases). Written as DNA, the CDR3 is TGTGCCAGCACCCGAGCCGGGAACAGGCCACTGGGTGGCTACACCTTC. It translates to CASTRAGNRPLGGYTF.